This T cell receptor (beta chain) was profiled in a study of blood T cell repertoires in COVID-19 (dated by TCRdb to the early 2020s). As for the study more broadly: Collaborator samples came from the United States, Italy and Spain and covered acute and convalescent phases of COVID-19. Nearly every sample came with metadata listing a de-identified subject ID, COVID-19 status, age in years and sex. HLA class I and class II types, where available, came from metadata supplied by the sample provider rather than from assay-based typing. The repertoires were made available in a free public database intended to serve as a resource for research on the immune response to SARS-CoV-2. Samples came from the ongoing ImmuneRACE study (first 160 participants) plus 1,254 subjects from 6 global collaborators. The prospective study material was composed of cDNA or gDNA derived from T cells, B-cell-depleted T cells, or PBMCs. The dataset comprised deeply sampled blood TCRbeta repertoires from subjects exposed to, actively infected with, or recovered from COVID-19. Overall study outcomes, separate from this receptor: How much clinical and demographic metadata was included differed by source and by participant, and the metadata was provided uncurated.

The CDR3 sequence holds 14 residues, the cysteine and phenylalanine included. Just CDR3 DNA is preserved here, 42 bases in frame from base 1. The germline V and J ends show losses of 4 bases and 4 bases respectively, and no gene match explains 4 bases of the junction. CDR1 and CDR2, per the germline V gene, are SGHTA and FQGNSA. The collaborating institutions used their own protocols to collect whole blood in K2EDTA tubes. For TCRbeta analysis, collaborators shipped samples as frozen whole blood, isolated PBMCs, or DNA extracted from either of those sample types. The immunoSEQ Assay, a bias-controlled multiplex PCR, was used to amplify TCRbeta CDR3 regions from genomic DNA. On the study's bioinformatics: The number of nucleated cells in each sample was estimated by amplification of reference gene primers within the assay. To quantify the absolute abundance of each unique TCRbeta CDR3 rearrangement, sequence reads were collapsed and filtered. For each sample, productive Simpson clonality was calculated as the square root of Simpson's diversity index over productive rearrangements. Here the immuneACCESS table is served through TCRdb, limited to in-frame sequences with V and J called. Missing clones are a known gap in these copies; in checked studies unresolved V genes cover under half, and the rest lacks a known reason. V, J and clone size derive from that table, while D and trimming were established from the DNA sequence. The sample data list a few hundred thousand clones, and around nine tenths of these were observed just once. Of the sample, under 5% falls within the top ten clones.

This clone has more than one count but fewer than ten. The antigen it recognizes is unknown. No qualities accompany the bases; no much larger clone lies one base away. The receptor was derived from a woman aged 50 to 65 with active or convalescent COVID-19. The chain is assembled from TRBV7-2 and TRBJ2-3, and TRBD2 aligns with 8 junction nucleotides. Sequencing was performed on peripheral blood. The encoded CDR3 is CASSSAGGPDTQYF. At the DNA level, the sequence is TGTGCCAGCAGCTCGGCGGGAGGTCCAGATACGCAGTATTTT.